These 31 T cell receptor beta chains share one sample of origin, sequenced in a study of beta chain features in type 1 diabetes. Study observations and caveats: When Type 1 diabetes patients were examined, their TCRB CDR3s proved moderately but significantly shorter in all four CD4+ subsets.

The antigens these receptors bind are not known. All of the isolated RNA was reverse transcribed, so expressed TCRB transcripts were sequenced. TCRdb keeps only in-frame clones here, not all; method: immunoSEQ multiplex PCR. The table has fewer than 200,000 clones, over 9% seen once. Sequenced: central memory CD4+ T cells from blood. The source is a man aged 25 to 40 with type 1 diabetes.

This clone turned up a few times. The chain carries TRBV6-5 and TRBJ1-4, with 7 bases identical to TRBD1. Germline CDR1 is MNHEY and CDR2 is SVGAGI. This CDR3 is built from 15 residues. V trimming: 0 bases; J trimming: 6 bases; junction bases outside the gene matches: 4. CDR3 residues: CASSYSPTGYEKLFF. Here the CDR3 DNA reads TGTGCCAGCAGTTACTCGCCGACAGGGTATGAAAAACTGTTTTTT.

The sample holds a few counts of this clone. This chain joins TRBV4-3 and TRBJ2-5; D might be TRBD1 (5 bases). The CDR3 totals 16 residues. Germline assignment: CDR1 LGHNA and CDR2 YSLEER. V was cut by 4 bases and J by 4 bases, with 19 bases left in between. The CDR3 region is CASSRQVQQVTETQYF. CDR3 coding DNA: TGCGCCAGCAGCCGCCAGGTCCAACAGGTGACAGAGACCCAGTACTTC.

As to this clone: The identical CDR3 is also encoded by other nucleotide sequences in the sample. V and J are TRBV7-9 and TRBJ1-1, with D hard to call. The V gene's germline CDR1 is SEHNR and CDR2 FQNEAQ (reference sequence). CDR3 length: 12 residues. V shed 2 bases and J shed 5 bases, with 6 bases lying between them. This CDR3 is CASSLFLTEAFF. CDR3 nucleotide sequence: TGTGCCAGCAGCTTATTTTTAACTGAAGCTTTCTTT.

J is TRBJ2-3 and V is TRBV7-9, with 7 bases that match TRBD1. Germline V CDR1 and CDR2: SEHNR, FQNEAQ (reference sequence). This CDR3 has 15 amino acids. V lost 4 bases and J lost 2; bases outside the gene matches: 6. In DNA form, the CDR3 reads TGTGCCAGCAGCTCAGACAGGGTCCACACAGATACGCAGTATTTT. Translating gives CASSSDRVHTDTQYF.

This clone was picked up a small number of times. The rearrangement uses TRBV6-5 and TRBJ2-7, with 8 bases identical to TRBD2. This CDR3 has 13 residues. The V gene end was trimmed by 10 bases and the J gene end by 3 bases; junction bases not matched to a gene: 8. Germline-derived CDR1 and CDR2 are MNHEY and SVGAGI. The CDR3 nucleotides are TGTGCCACCGCGGGACTAGGGGGCTACGAGCAGTACTTC. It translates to CATAGLGGYEQYF.

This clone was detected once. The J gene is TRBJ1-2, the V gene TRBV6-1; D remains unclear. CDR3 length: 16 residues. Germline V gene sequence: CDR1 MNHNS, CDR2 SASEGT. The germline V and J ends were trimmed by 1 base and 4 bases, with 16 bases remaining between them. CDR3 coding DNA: TGTGCCAGCAGTGAAGTAGGAACAGACGCCTTCTATGGCTACACCTTC. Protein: CASSEVGTDAFYGYTF.

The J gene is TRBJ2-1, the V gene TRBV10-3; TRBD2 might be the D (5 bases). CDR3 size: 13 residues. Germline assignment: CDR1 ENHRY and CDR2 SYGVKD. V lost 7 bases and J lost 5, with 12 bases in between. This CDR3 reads CAITEVINNEQFF. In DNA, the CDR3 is TGTGCCATCACGGAGGTAATCAACAATGAGCAGTTCTTC.

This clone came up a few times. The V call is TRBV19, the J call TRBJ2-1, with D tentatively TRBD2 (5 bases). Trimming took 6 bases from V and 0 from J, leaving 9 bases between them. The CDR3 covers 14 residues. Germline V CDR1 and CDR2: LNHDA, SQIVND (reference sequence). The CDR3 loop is CASRSSSSYNEQFF. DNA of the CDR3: TGTGCCAGTAGATCTAGCAGCTCCTACAATGAGCAGTTCTTC.

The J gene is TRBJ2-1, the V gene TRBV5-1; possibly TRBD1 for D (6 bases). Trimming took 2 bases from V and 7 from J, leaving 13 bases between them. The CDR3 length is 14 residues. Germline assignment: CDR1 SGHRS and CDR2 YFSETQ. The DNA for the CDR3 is TGCGCCAGCAGCTTAGGACAGTCCGGGAATGAGCAGTTCTTC. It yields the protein CASSLGQSGNEQFF.

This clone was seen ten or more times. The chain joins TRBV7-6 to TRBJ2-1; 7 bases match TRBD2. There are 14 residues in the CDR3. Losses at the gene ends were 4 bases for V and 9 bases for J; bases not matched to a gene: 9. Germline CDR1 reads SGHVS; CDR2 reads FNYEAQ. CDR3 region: CASSWEVASGEQFF. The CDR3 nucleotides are TGTGCCAGCAGCTGGGAAGTGGCTAGCGGTGAGCAGTTCTTC.

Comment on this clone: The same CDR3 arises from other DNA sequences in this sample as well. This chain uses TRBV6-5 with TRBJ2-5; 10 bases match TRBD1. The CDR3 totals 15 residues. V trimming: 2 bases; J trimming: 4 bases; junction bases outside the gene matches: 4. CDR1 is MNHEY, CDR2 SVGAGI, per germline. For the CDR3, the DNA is TGTGCCAGCAGTTACCGGACAGGGGGAAGAGAGACCCAGTACTTC. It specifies CASSYRTGGRETQYF.

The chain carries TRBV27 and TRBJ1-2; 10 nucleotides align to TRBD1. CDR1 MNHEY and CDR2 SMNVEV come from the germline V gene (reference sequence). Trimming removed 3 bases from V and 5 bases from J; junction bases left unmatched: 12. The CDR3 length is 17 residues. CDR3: CASSFRRDRGAGYGYTF. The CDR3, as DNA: TGTGCCAGCAGTTTTCGCCGGGACAGGGGAGCAGGATATGGCTACACCTTC.

As DNA, the CDR3 is TGTGCCAGCAGCTTAGGGGATCGGGGTAATGAAAAACTGTTTTTT. Translated, it gives CASSLGDRGNEKLFF. The rearrangement links TRBV7-9 to TRBJ1-4, with D unresolved. V lost 1 base and J 4 bases, leaving 10 bases between the germline ends. CDR3 size: 15 residues. Germline V lookup: CDR1 SEHNR, CDR2 FQNEAQ (reference sequence).

The CDR3 sequence is CASSPMEEGEQFF. CDR3 coding DNA: TGTGCCAGCTCACCAATGGAGGAGGGTGAGCAGTTCTTC. This chain uses TRBV18 with TRBJ2-1; D may be TRBD2 (6 bases). The germline V gene encodes CDR1 KGHSH and CDR2 LQKENI. V lost 2 bases and J 9 bases, leaving 11 bases between the germline ends. The CDR3 is made up of 13 amino acids.

Here the CDR3 DNA reads TGTGCCAGCAGCCAGACTCCCTCGGGGGATCTTGAGCAGTTCTTC. Translating gives CASSQTPSGDLEQFF. The chain joins TRBV7-9 to TRBJ2-1, with D perhaps TRBD2 (6 bases). The germline gives CDR1 SEHNR, CDR2 FQNEAQ (reference sequence). The CDR3 sequence is 15 residues long. Trimming removed 5 bases from V and 9 bases from J, with 20 bases in between.

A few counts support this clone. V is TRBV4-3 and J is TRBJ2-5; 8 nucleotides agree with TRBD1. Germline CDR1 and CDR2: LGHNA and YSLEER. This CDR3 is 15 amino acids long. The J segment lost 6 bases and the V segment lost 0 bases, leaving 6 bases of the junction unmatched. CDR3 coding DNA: TGCGCCAGCAGCCAAGATCGAACAGGGGGGCAGACCCAGTACTTC. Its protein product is CASSQDRTGGQTQYF.

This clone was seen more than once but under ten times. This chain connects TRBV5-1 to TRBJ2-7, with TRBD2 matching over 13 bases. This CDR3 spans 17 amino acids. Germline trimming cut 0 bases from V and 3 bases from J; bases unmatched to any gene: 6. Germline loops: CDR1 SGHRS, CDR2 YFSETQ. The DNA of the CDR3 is TGCGCCAGCAGCTTGGGCAGGACTAGCGGGAGAGACTACGAGCAGTACTTC. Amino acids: CASSLGRTSGRDYEQYF. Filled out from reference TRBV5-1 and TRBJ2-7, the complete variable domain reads KAGVTQTPRYLIKTRGQQVTLSCSPISGHRSVSWYQQTPGQGLQFLFEYFSETQRNKGNFPGRFSGRQFSNSRSEMNVSTLELGDSALYLCASSLGRTSGRDYEQYFGPGTRLTVT.

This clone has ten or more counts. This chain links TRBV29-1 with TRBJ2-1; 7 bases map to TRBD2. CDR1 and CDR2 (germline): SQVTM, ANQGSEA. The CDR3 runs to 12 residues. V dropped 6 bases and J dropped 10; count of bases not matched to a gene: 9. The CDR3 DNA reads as TGCAGCGTCCGCAGACTAGCAAGGGAGCAGTTCTTC. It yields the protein CSVRRLAREQFF.

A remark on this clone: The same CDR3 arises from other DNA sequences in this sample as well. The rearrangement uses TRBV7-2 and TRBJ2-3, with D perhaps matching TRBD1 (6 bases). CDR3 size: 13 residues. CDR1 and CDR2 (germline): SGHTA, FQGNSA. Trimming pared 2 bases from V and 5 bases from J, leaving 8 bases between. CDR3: CASSLTGLDTQYF. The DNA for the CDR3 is TGTGCCAGCAGCTTAACAGGGCTAGATACGCAGTATTTT.

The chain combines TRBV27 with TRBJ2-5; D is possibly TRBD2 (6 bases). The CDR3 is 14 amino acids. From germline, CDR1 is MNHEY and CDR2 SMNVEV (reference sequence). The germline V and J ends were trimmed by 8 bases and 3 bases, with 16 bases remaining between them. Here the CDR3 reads CASSEGRTKETQYF. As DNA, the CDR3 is TGTGCCAGCTCGGAGGGACGGACTAAAGAGACCCAGTACTTC.

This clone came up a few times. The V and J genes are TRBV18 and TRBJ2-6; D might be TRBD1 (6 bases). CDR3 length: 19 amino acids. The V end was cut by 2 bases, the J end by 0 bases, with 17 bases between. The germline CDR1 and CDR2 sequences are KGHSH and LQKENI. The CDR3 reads CASSPMGGGATSGANVLTF. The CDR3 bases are TGTGCCAGCTCACCAATGGGTGGGGGCGCAACCTCTGGGGCCAACGTCCTGACTTTC.

CDR3 loop: CASSPGRAYNEQFF. The CDR3 DNA reads TGTGCCAGCAGCCCGGGGAGAGCTTACAATGAGCAGTTCTTC. V and J are TRBV11-2 and TRBJ2-1, with a tentative D call TRBD2 (5 bases). Germline lookup yields CDR1 SGHAT and CDR2 FQNNGV. The CDR3 spans 14 residues. Trimming removed 5 bases at V and 4 bases at J, with 12 bases between. The full variable domain, its missing parts supplied by reference TRBV11-2 and TRBJ2-1, is EAGVAQSPRYKIIEKRQSVAFWCNPISGHATLYWYQQILGQGPKLLIQFQNNGVVDDSQLPKDRFSAERLKGVDSTLKIQPAKLEDSAVYLCASSPGRAYNEQFFGPGTRLTVL.

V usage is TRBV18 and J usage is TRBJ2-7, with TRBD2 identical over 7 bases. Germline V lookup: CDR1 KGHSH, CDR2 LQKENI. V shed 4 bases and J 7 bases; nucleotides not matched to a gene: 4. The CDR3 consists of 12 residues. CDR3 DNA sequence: TGTGCCAGCTCACAAGGGAGGGATGAGCAGTACTTC. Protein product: CASSQGRDEQYF. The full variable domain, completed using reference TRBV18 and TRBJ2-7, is NAGVMQNPRHLVRRRGQEARLRCSPMKGHSHVYWYRQLPEEGLKFMVYLQKENIIDESGMPKERFSAEFPKEGPSILRIQQVVRGDSAAYFCASSQGRDEQYFGPGTRLTVT.

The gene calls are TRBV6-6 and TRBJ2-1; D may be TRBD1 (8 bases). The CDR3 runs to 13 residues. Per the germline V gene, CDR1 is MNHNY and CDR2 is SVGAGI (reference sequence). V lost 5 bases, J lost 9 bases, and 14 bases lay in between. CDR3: CASSRQGRGEQFF. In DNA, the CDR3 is TGTGCCAGCAGTAGACAGGGGAGGGGTGAGCAGTTCTTC.

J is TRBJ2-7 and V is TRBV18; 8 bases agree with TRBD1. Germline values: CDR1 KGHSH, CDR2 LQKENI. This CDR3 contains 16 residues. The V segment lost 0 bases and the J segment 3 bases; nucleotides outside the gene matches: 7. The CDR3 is CASSPPGTGDNYEQYF. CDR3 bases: TGTGCCAGCTCACCACCGGGGACAGGAGATAACTACGAGCAGTACTTC.

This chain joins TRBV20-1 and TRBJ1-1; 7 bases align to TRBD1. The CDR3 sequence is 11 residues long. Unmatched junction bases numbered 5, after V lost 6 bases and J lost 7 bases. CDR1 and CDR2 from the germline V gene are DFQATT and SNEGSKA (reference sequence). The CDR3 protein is CSAWTGGEAFF. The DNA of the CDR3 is TGCAGTGCGTGGACAGGCGGTGAAGCTTTCTTT.

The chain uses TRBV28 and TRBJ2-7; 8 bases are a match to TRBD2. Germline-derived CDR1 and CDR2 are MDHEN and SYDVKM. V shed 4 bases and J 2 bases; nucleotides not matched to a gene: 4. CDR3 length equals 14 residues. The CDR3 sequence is CASSSPGLAYEQYF. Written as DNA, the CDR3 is TGTGCCAGCAGTTCCCCGGGACTAGCCTACGAGCAGTACTTC.

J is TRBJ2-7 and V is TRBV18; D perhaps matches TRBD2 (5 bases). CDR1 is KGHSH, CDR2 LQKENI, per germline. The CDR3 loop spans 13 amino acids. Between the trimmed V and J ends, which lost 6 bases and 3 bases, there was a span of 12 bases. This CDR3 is CASSETRGYEQYF. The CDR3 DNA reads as TGTGCCAGCTCCGAGACTCGGGGCTACGAGCAGTACTTC.

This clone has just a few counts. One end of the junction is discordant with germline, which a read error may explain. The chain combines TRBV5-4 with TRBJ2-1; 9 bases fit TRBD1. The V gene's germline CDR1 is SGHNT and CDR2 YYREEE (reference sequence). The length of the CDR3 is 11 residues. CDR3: CASSDRDRVLF. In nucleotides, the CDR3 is TGTGCCAGCAGCGACCGGGACAGGGTTCTCTTC.

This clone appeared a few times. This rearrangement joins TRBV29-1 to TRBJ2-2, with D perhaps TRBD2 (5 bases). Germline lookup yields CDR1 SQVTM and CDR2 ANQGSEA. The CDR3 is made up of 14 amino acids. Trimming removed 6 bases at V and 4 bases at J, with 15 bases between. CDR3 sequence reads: CSVRIGVTTGELFF. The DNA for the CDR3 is TGCAGCGTCCGAATCGGGGTTACCACCGGGGAGCTGTTTTTT.

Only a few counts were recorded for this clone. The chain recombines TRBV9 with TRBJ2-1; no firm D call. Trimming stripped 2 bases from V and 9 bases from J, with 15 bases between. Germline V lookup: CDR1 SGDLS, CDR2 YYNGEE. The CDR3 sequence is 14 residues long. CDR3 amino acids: CASSVRVPESEQFF. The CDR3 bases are TGTGCCAGCAGCGTCCGGGTGCCGGAGAGTGAGCAGTTCTTC.